This T cell receptor beta chain emerged from a study of blood T cell repertoires in COVID-19. V lost 0 bases and J lost 0, with 13 bases in between. The CDR3 spans 17 residues. CDR1 and CDR2 from the germline V gene are SGHDT and YYEEEE. Under the authors' procedure: Estimated nucleated cell counts came from reference gene primer amplification. Repertoires were generated with immunoSEQ multiplex PCR, while TCRdb's copy carries only in-frame clones and drops some. For V, J and clone size, that table is used; D and trimming come from the DNA. This sample has 45,000 to 70,000 clones; roughly 87% occur once, and the top ten carry roughly a fifth.

This rearrangement joins TRBV5-6 to TRBJ2-4, with D tentatively TRBD1 (6 bases). The sequence was obtained from a woman in her fifties or sixties with acute or convalescent COVID-19. Sequencing was carried out using peripheral blood. The CDR3 spells CASSLARGQLAKNIQYF. Written as DNA, the CDR3 is TGTGCCAGCAGCTTGGCCAGGGGACAACTAGCCAAAAACATTCAGTACTTC.